A single T cell receptor (beta chain) is shown here with its context. Measured with immunoSEQ multiplex PCR; TCRdb has only the in-frame clones, and not every one. The sample lists fewer than 95,000 clones; 90% to 95% were seen once. Germline V gene lookup returns CDR1 SGDLS and CDR2 YYNGEE. V dropped 4 bases and J dropped 6; count of bases not matched to a gene: 6. The CDR3 is 14 residues long. This record comes from a study of cytomegalovirus exposure and HLA in healthy donors. Sequencing used PBMCs. The receptor was derived from a woman in her late teens or twenties in good health and CMV-seronegative. The chain carries TRBV9 and TRBJ2-1; 8 bases are shared with TRBD2. The CDR3: CASSPSGTSNEQFF. In DNA form, the CDR3 reads TGTGCCAGCAGCCCCAGCGGGACTAGCAATGAGCAGTTCTTC.